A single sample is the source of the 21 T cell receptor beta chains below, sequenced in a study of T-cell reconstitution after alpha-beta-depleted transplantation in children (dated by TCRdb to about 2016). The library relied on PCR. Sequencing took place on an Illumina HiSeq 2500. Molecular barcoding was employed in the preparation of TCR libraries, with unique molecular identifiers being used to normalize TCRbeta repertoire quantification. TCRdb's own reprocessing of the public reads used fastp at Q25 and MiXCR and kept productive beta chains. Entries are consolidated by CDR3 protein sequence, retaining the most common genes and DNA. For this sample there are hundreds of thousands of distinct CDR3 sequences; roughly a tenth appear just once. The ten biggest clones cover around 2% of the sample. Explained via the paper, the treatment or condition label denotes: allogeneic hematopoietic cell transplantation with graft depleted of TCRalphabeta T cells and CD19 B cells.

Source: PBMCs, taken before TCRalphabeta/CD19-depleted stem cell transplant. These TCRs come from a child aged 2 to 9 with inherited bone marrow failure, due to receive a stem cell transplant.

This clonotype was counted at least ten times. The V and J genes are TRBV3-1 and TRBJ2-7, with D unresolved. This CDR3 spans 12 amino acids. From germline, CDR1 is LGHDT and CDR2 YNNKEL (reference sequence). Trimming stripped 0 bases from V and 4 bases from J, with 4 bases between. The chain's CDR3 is CASSQEQYEQYF. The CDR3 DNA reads TGTGCCAGCAGCCAAGAGCAGTACGAGCAGTACTTC.

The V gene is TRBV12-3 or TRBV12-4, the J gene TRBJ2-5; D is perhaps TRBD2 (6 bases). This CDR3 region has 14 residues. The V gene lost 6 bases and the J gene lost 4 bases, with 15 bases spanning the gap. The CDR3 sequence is CASSPWGVRETQYF. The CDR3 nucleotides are TGTGCCAGCAGCCCCTGGGGGGTTCGAGAGACCCAGTACTTC.

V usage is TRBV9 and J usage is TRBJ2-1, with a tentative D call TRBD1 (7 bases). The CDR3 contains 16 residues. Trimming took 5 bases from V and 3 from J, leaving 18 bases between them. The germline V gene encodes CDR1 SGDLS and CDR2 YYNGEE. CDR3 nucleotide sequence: TGTGCCAGCAGTCGTACAGGGGACTTAAACTACAATGAGCAGTTCTTC. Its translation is CASSRTGDLNYNEQFF. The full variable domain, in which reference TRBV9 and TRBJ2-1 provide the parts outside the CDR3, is DSGVTQTPKHLITATGQRVTLRCSPRSGDLSVYWYQQSLDQGLQFLIQYYNGEERAKGNILERFSAQQFPDLHSELNLSSLELGDSALYFCASSRTGDLNYNEQFFGPGTRLTVL.

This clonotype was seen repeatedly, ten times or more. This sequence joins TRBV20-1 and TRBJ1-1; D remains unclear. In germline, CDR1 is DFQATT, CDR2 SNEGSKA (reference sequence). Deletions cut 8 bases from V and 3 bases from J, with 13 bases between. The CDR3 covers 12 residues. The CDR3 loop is CSPYESHTEAFF. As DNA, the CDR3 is TGCAGTCCCTATGAGTCACACACTGAAGCTTTCTTT.

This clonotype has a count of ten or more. In DNA form, the CDR3 reads TGCGCCAGCACCCCGGGGACAGGGGGCACAGATACGCAGTATTTT. This codes for CASTPGTGGTDTQYF. V and J are TRBV10-2 and TRBJ2-3; TRBD1 matches at 10 bases. Germline loops: CDR1 WSHSY, CDR2 SAAADI. V shed 7 bases and J 1 base; nucleotides not matched to a gene: 5. The CDR3 has 15 amino acids.

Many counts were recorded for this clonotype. The CDR3 is CASSDAGWAYNEQFF. Here the CDR3 DNA reads TGTGCCAGCAGCGACGCGGGATGGGCCTACAATGAGCAGTTCTTC. This chain uses TRBV12-3 or TRBV12-4 with TRBJ2-1; possibly TRBD2 for D (6 bases). The CDR3 totals 15 residues. The V end lost 6 bases, the J end lost 2 bases, and 14 bases lay between the germline ends.

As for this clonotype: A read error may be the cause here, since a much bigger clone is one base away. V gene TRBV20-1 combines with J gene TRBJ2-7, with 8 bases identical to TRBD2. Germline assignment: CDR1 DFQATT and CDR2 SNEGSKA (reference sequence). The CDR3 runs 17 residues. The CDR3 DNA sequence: TGCTGTGCTTTAAGCGGGAGCACCCTCTCCCGCTCCTACGAGCAGTACTTC. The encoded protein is CCALSGSTLSRSYEQYF.

The CDR3 DNA reads as TGTGCCAGCAGCGCGGGACAGGGCGATTCAGATACGCAGTATTTT. Encoded protein: CASSAGQGDSDTQYF. This chain connects TRBV5-4 to TRBJ2-3; TRBD1 aligns across 9 bases. With 4 bases clipped from V and 4 bases from J, the junction kept 7 bases outside the gene matches. There are 15 residues in the CDR3. Germline CDR1 reads SGHNT; CDR2 reads YYREEE (reference sequence).

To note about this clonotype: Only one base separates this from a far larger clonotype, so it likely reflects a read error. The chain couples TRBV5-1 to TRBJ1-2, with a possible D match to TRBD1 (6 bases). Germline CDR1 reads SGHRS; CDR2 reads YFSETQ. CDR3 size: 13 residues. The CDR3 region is CASSLGTNYRYTF. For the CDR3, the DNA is TGCGCCAGCAGCTTAGGGACAAACTATCGCTACACCTTC.

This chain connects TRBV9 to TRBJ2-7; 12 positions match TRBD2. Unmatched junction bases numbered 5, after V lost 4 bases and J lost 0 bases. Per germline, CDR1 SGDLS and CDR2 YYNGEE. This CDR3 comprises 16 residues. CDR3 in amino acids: CASSTGLAGNSYEQYF. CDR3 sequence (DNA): TGTGCCAGCAGCACCGGACTAGCGGGAAACTCCTACGAGCAGTACTTC.

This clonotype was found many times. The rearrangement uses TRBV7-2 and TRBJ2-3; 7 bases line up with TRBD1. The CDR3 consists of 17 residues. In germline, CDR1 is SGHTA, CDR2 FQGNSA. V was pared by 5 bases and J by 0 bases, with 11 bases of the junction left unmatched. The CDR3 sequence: CASSTGTGTASTDTQYF. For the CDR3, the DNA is TGTGCCAGCAGCACCGGAACCGGGACAGCTAGCACAGATACGCAGTATTTT.

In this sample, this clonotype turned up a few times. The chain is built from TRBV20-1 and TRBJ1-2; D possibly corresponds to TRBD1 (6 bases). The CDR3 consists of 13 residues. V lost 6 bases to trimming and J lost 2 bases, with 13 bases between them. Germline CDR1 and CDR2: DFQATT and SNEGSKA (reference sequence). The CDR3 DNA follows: TGCAGTGCCGAACAGGGAGGAAACTATGGCTACACCTTC. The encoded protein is CSAEQGGNYGYTF.

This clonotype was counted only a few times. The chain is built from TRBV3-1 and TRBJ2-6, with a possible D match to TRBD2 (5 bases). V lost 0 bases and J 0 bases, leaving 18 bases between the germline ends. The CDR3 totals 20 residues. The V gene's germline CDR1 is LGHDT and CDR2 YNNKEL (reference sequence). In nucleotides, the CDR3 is TGTGCCAGCAGCCAAGACTTCTGGGCGGGTCCTAGCTCTGGGGCCAACGTCCTGACTTTC. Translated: CASSQDFWAGPSSGANVLTF.

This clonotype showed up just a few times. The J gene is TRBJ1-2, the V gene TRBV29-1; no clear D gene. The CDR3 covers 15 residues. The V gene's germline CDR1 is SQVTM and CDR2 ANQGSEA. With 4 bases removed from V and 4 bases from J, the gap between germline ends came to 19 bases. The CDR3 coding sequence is TGCAGCGTTGGCCGTCCTCTAGGGTCGGTCTATGGCTACACCTTC. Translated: CSVGRPLGSVYGYTF.

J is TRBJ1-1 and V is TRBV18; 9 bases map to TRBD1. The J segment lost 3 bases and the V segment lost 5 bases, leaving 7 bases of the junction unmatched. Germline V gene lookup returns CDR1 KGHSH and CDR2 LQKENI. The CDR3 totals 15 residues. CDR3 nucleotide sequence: TGTGCCAGCTCAGGGGGACAGGGCGGATACACTGAAGCTTTCTTT. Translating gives CASSGGQGGYTEAFF.

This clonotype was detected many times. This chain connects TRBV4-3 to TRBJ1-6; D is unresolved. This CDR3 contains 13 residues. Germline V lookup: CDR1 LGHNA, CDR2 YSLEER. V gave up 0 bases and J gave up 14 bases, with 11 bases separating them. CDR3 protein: CASSQDHGRSLHF. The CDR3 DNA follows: TGCGCCAGCAGCCAAGATCATGGGAGATCCCTCCACTTT.

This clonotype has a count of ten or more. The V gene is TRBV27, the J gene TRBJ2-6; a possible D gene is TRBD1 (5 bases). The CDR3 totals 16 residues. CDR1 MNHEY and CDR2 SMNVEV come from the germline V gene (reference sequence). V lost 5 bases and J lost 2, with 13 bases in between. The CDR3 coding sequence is TGTGCCAGCAGTCTCTCACCAGGGACTGGGGCCAACGTCCTGACTTTC. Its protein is CASSLSPGTGANVLTF.

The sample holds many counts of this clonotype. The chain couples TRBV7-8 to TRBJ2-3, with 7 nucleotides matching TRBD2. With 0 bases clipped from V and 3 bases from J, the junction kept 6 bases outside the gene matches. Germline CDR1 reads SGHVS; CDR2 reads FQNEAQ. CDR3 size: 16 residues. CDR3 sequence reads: CASSLAMASGTDTQYF. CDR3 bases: TGTGCCAGCAGCTTAGCGATGGCTAGCGGAACAGATACGCAGTATTTT.

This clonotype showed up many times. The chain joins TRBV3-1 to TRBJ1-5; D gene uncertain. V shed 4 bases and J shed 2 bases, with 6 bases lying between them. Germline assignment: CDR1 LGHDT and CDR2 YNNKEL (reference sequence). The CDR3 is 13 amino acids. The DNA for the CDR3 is TGTGCCAGCAGCCCCCTAGGCAATCAGCCCCAGCATTTT. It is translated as CASSPLGNQPQHF.

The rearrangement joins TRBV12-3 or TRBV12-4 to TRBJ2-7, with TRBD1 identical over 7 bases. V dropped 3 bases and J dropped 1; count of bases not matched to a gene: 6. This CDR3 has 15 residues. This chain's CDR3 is CASSFPGTVSYEQYF. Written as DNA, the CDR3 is TGTGCCAGCAGTTTCCCCGGGACAGTGTCCTACGAGCAGTACTTC.

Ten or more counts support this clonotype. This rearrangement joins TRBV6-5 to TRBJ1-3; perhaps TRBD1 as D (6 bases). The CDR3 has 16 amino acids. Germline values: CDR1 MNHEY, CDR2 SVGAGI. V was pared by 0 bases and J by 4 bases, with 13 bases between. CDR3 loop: CASSYSTGGVGNTIYF. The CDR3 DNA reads TGTGCCAGCAGTTACTCAACCGGGGGCGTAGGAAACACCATATATTTT.